Listed here is a single T cell receptor (beta chain). This sample was taken from a study of control samples from healthy donors and cancer patients. Trimming removed 2 bases from V and 4 bases from J, with 8 bases in between. Germline V gene sequence: CDR1 MNHNS, CDR2 SASEGT. This CDR3 contains 13 residues. Assay: immunoSEQ multiplex PCR; the TCRdb copy retains only in-frame clones and omits some. The table lists 150,000 to 200,000 clones, more than 80% of them singletons, with about 1.4% in the top ten. The chain links TRBV6-1 to TRBJ2-5; no reliable D call. This TCR came from a man aged 25-45 years in good health. Sample: blood. The CDR3 loop reads CASSEQERETQYF. For the CDR3, the DNA is TGTGCCAGCAGTGAACAGGAACGAGAGACCCAGTACTTC.